These T cell receptor beta chains were read from a single sample in a study of T cell changes during pregnancy in multiple sclerosis. Repertoires were generated with immunoSEQ multiplex PCR, while TCRdb's copy carries only in-frame clones and drops some. The sample has tens of thousands of clones, about nine tenths seen once. Material: CD8+ T cells from peripheral blood mononuclear cells, obtained before pregnancy. Every receptor here comes from a female donor with multiple sclerosis, enrolled in a pregnancy study. Both conserved end residues are trimmed from each CDR3. The order of the fields is clone size, D gene, V gene, CDR3 protein. D genes are given only for firm matches. Some rows have no size entry. The others give once, few or many, or a class for an expanded clone.

clone size: .
D gene: .
V gene: TRBV27
CDR3 protein: ASKGQMNTEAF

clone size: .
D gene: TRBD2
V gene: TRBV9
CDR3 protein: ASSGGLAGPPDEQF

clone size: .
D gene: TRBD1
V gene: TRBV7-3
CDR3 protein: ASRQGKTGELF

clone size: medium-sized
D gene: .
V gene: TRBV6-1
CDR3 protein: ASSEVPVNTEAF

clone size: .
D gene: .
V gene: TRBV5-6
CDR3 protein: ASSLGDTEAF

clone size: .
D gene: TRBD1
V gene: TRBV7-9
CDR3 protein: ASSRPRQGDGYT

clone size: .
D gene: .
V gene: TRBV7-5
CDR3 protein: ARTRQHSGNTIY

clone size: .
D gene: .
V gene: TRBV4-3
CDR3 protein: ASSQGRRGSYEQY

clone size: .
D gene: .
V gene: TRBV9
CDR3 protein: ASNPGGGGYEQY

clone size: .
D gene: .
V gene: TRBV2
CDR3 protein: ASSGSNAGTFTYTQY

clone size: .
D gene: .
V gene: TRBV19
CDR3 protein: ATGGAGSSYEQY

clone size: .
D gene: TRBD2
V gene: TRBV4-1
CDR3 protein: ASSLMLAGPSSYNEQF

clone size: .
D gene: .
V gene: TRBV19
CDR3 protein: ASTGTRTDTQY

clone size: .
D gene: TRBD1
V gene: TRBV19
CDR3 protein: ASSPLTGGDYGYT

clone size: once
D gene: TRBD2
V gene: TRBV13
CDR3 protein: ASSLRLASTDTQY

clone size: .
D gene: .
V gene: TRBV30
CDR3 protein: AWSVLKRLDTEAF

clone size: .
D gene: .
V gene: TRBV6-5
CDR3 protein: ASKLFGGPLH